The entry below describes one T cell receptor (beta chain). Its binding antigen is unknown. Base qualities were left out, and no much larger clone turns up one base away. The data were obtained in a study of identical twins (dated by TCRdb to the mid-2010s). General notes on the study: To test whether fetal clonotypes persist, this study deep-sequenced TCR alpha and beta repertoires from monozygotic twins, from unrelated adults of various ages, and from cord blood. To rule out contamination, the twin experiments were replicated at different times with different library preparation protocols.

Only healthy Caucasian donors were included. The twin cohort consisted of three pairs of female monozygotic twins, all aged about 18 to 29 years. The RNA used for TCR libraries was isolated from peripheral blood mononuclear cells. Cut back by 7 bases and 3 bases, the V and J ends lie 14 bases apart. CDR1 and CDR2 (SGHRS, YFSETQ) derive from the germline V gene. The CDR3 covers 14 residues, taking in both the cysteine and the phenylalanine. Left in the record is the CDR3 DNA by itself, 42 bases read in frame from the first base. Results and caveats for the whole study, not just this receptor: Abundant cord blood beta clonotypes carried fewer insertions; young adult naive repertoires showed a weaker similar trend, while memory repertoires showed none. Conclusions relied on cross-sectional statistical analysis, since the same donors could not be followed over many years. Invariant T cells such as MAIT and iNKT could partly confound zero-insertion analyses, although diverse VJ usage argued against such confounding for most clonotypes. Compared with coincidental sharing between unrelated individuals, out-of-frame TCR alpha sequences shared between twins showed an excess of sequences with low generation probability. Excess twin sharing in beta out-of-frame sequences was weaker because fewer shared sequences lowered the signal-to-noise ratio. Out-of-frame TCR alpha sharing in monozygotic twins was systematically underestimated by recombination models, whereas sharing between unrelated individuals was in agreement with the recombination models.

Libraries were built with 5' RACE. Sequencing took place on an Illumina HiSeq 2000. A universal primer binding site was added through template switching, and the final cDNA carried a unique molecular identifier so that TCR cDNA molecules could be counted accurately. First-strand cDNA for TCR alpha and beta chains was synthesized from specific primers in the conserved constant-segment region. To control for contamination, every cDNA library carried two barcodes: a SMART-Mk sample barcode plus Illumina barcodes. TruSeq adapter sequences and Illumina sample barcodes were added in two successive PCR steps. The TCR alpha and beta cDNA libraries were sequenced on the Illumina HiSeq platform using custom primers. The paper's processing steps were these. MiGEC was used to process raw reads and extract unique molecular identifiers, and MiXCR was used to find CDR3 positions. Recombination models were inferred per individual with the repgenHMM and IGoR tools using an EM algorithm. The analysis of shared clonotypes was done with the tcR package in R, with sharing normalized by the product of cloneset sizes. To study raw recombination free of thymic and clonal selection effects, out-of-frame nonproductive sequences were analyzed. The public reads were quality trimmed at Q25 with fastp and then assembled into clones with MiXCR by TCRdb, keeping productive beta chains. For every CDR3 protein sequence, its rows merge into one entry that carries the most common genes and DNA. TCRdb assigned the V and J calls; the authors' analysis was not used. This sample gives about 720,000 distinct CDR3 sequences in total; roughly 20% of them show up just once. The biggest ten clones account for around 13% of the sample.

The data were also submitted as part of a second study, on T cells expressing NK-cell markers. The second paper further reports: Several donors provided sorted CD3+CD56+NKG2C+, CD3+CD56+NKG2C- and CD3+CD56-NKG2C+ T-cell subsets, whose TCR beta-chain repertoires were profiled. Of the eight sequenced donors, seven were found to be HCMV-seropositive and one was found to be HCMV-seronegative. To restrict sorting to alphabetaTCR-expressing T cells, an anti-gammadeltaTCR antibody was added in several experiments. In several donors, the dominant CD3+CD56+NKG2C+ clonotypes were among the top 10 CD8+ clonotypes and accounted for roughly 1.0-8% of CD8+ T cells. Those dominant clonotypes were again the most abundant among CD3+CD56-NKG2C+ cells in several donors, at about 25-60.1%. Whether the expanded NKG2C-expressing T cell clones were specific for HCMV antigens remained unclear. The eight sequenced donors were randomly selected healthy volunteers, three men and five women. HCMV serostatus was determined by detecting HCMV-specific IgG in serum with a commercial ELISA kit. For roughly 6 donors, bulk peripheral blood T-cell repertoires were also sequenced from unsorted PBMC. MIGEC was used to demultiplex reads and group the reads by UMI, and MiTCR was used to assemble and quantify clonotypes. To exclude erroneous sequences, any TCR cDNA sequence not supported by at least two reads was discarded. Downstream repertoire analysis used the tcR package, and clonotypes were matched across fractions by CDR3 nucleotide sequence plus V segment. VDJmatch was used to annotate antigen specificity against VDJdb, with one amino acid substitution in CDR3 allowed.

The chain was built from TRBV5-1 and TRBJ2-1; TRBD2 might be the D gene, on 7 matching bases. The sequencing sample was made of PBMCs. The source of this sequence is a young woman in good health. In nucleotide form, the sequence is TGCGCCAGCGGGGAGGGGGGCGGCTACAATGAGCAGTTCTTC. It specifies CASGEGGGYNEQFF. Full variable domain (CDR3 extended with the reference TRBV5-1 and TRBJ2-1 proteins): KAGVTQTPRYLIKTRGQQVTLSCSPISGHRSVSWYQQTPGQGLQFLFEYFSETQRNKGNFPGRFSGRQFSNSRSEMNVSTLELGDSALYLCASGEGGGYNEQFFGPGTRLTVL.